This TCR beta chain was identified during a study of blood T cell repertoires in COVID-19. Turning to the study itself: Nucleic acid was either cDNA or gDNA, and it came from T cells, B-cell-depleted T cells, or PBMCs.

The table came from immunoSEQ multiplex PCR; TCRdb's copy has only in-frame clones and leaves some out. Of a few hundred thousand clones in the sample, about 91% are singletons; the top ten hold approximately 9.8%. Germline loops: CDR1 SGHAT, CDR2 FQNNGV. The trim removed 2 bases at V and 4 bases at J, leaving 5 bases unmatched. The CDR3 covers 15 residues. The chain links TRBV11-2 to TRBJ2-1, with 7 bases fitting TRBD2. Sequencing was done on a sample of PBMCs or T cells enriched from blood (not recorded which). The sequence derives from a middle-aged woman who had recovered from COVID-19. The CDR3 sequence is CASSLSSGPYNEQFF. As DNA, the CDR3 is TGTGCCAGCAGCTTATCTAGCGGACCTTACAATGAGCAGTTCTTC.